This T cell receptor beta chain was recovered during a study of T cell responses to AZD1222 COVID-19 vaccine. Measured with immunoSEQ multiplex PCR; TCRdb has only the in-frame clones, and not every one. This sample carries 150,000 to 200,000 clones, approximately 93% of them seen once, and the ten largest clones take more than 0.8%. Germline V gene lookup returns CDR1 SGDLS and CDR2 YYNGEE. The CDR3 has 12 amino acids. The V end was cut by 3 bases, the J end by 5 bases, with 7 bases between. Specimen: peripheral blood, collected on day 0 of AZD1222 vaccination. The source of this sequence is an adult in good health. The V and J genes are TRBV9 and TRBJ2-3; D is ambiguous. CDR3 in DNA: TGTGCCAGCAGCGAGCCGGGAGATACGCAGTATTTT. Its translation: CASSEPGDTQYF.